This T cell receptor beta chain was profiled in a study of tissue T cells after allogeneic stem cell transplantation. CDR1 is GKSSPN and CDR2 is SITVG in the germline V gene. The CDR3 length is 15 residues. Trimming cost V 0 bases and J 4 bases; bases outside gene matches: 1. With respect to this clone: Its antigen is unknown. The listed genes are named as in mouse. The observed sequence ends 1 residue before the CDR3 terminus, with the missing tail filled in from the germline J gene.

The study's findings and limits: Few T cell clones were shared across patients, but motif clusters showed tissue-specific shared signatures.

Produced via immunoSEQ multiplex PCR; TCRdb's table is partial and in-frame only. The sample includes about 2,300 clones, around 62% of them seen just once. The chain links TRBV31 to TRBJ1-4; TRBD1 agrees at 11 bases. Sequencing was performed on gut tissue. The origin of this receptor is a female BALB/c mouse in good health. This strain has MHC haplotype H2-d. CDR3 bases read: TGTGCCTGGAGTCTGGGGACAGGGGGCAACGAAAGATTATTT. It codes for CAWSLGTGGNERLF. The complete CDR3 protein is CAWSLGTGGNERLFF.